This T cell receptor (beta chain) is drawn from a study of cytomegalovirus exposure and HLA in healthy donors. The overall study: Genotyping of 398 donors showed that 65% to 90% belonged to the Caucasian-associated ancestry cluster.

Trimming at V came to 4 bases and at J to 4 bases, leaving 16 bases not matched to a gene. The CDR3 runs 19 residues. Germline V gene sequence: CDR1 SGHTA, CDR2 FQGNSA. About this clone itself: Its target is not known.

Use of 60 Vbeta and 13 Jbeta primers characterized the PCR. Authors' analysis steps: Later, 65 million to 90 million unique TCR beta chains were counted in an analysis, and some 10 million of them were shared. Sequencing used immunoSEQ multiplex PCR; TCRdb keeps in-frame clones, though not all of them. The V and J calls and the clone size are those of that table, but D and trimming were determined from the DNA. This sample has around 150,000 clones, with 84% found just once. Whole-study results and caveats: A highly shared variant cluster was judged a likely technical artifact. DRB1 had the most TCR associations and HLA-C the fewest, a later analysis found, with rates varying by HLA locus.

The source is a man in his fifties in good health and CMV-seropositive. The V call is TRBV7-2, the J call TRBJ2-1; 10 bases are shared with TRBD2. The sample was PBMCs. Here the CDR3 reads CASSSPRASGRSTYNEQFF. CDR3 sequence (DNA): TGTGCCAGCAGCTCCCCCAGGGCTAGCGGGAGAAGTACTTACAATGAGCAGTTCTTC. Variable domain in full (rest from reference TRBV7-2 and TRBJ2-1): GAGVSQSPSNKVTEKGKDVELRCDPISGHTALYWYRQSLGQGLEFLIYFQGNSAPDKSGLPSDRFSAERTGGSVSTLTIQRTQQEDSAVYLCASSSPRASGRSTYNEQFFGPGTRLTVL.